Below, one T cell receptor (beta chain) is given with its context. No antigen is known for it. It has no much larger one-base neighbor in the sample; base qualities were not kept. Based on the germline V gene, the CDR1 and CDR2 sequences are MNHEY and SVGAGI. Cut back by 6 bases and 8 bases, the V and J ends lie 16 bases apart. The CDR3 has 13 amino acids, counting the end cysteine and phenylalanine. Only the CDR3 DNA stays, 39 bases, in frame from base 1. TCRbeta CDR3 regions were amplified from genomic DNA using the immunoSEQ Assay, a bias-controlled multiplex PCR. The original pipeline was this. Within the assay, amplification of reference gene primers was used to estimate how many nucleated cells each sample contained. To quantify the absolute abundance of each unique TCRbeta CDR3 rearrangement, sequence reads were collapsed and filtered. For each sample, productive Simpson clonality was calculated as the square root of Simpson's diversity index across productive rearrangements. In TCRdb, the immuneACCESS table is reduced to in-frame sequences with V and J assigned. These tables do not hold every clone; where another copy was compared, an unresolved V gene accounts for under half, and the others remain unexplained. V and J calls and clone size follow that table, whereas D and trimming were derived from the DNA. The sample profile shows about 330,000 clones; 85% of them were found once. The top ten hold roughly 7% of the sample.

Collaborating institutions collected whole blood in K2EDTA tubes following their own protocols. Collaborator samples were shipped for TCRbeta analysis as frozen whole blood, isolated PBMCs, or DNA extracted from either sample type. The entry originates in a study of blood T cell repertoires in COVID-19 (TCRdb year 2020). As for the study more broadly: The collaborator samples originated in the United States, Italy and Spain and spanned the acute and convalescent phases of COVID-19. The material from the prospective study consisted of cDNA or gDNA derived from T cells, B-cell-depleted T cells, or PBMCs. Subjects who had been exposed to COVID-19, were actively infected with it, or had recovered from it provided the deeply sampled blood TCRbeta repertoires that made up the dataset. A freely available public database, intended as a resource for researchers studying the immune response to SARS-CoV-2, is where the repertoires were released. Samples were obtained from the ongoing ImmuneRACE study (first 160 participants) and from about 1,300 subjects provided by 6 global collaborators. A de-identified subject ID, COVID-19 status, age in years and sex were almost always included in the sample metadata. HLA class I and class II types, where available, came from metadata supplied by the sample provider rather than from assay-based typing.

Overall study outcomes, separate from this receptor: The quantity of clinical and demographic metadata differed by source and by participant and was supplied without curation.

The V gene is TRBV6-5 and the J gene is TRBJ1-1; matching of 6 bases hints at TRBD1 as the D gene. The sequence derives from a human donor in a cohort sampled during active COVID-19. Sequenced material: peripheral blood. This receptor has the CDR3 CASRTTDSGEAFF. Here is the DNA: TGTGCCAGCAGGACCACGGACAGTGGAGAAGCTTTCTTT.